This T cell receptor (beta chain) was sequenced during a study of T cell responses to AZD1222 COVID-19 vaccine. In regard to this clone: No antigen is known for it.

Produced via immunoSEQ multiplex PCR; TCRdb's table is partial and in-frame only. The sample lists about 120,000 clones, 87% occurring once. Findings and limits, study-wide: The donor cohort was predominantly white British with a female majority, and clonal diversity may have been underestimated. Unmutated variant regions are reportedly targeted by nearly half of spike-specific TCRs.

The TCR originated in an adult in good health. Sequences were derived from peripheral blood, sampled on day 0 of AZD1222 vaccination.

The CDR3 region is CASSGTVNTEAFF. As DNA, the CDR3 is TGTGCCAGCAGTGGGACGGTGAACACTGAAGCTTTCTTT. The J gene is TRBJ1-1, the V gene TRBV28; possibly TRBD1 for D (5 bases). The CDR3 extends over 13 amino acids. Per the germline V gene, CDR1 is MDHEN and CDR2 is SYDVKM. The V end lost 5 bases, the J end lost 0 bases, and 7 bases lay between the germline ends.